This T cell receptor beta chain was captured in a study of T cell responses to AZD1222 COVID-19 vaccine. Germline V CDR1 and CDR2: MDHEN, SYDVKM. The V and J ends lost 4 bases and 7 bases respectively, with 14 bases between them. The CDR3 runs 14 residues. The repertoire was sequenced with immunoSEQ multiplex PCR; TCRdb's copy has only in-frame clones and lacks some. Of 150,000 to 200,000 clones detected, 90% appear once; the ten largest clones hold around 5.8%. In regard to this clone: No antigen is known for it.

Broader study findings: Spike-wide vaccine-associated CD4 TCRs dominated at 160-218 and 743-854. An increase in Spike-specific TCR breadth and depth was observed after two AZD1222 doses. Sampling captured repertoires only after the peak T cell response.

The rearrangement links TRBV28 to TRBJ1-5; the D is unclear. This specimen was peripheral blood, taken on day 0 of AZD1222 vaccination. The sequence was collected from an adult in good health. In nucleotides, the CDR3 is TGTGCCAGCAGTTACTCCTCCGGATGGCAGCCCCAGCATTTT. Translated, it gives CASSYSSGWQPQHF.